Listed below are T cell receptor beta chains from one sample, sequenced in a study of Tregs in tolerant kidney transplant recipients. Repertoires were generated with immunoSEQ multiplex PCR, while TCRdb's copy carries only in-frame clones and drops some. The sample gives some 65,000 clones, 84% of which show up once; approximately 4.8% is in the top ten. Sequenced sample: CD4+ T cells from blood. These receptors were obtained from a human donor in good health. Both conserved end residues are part of each CDR3. D genes are given only for firm matches. Clone size is given for some rows only: seen once, a few or many times, or a class if the clone is expanded.

J,size,D,V,DNA,CDR3
TRBJ2-1,NA,TRBD2,TRBV7-2,TGTGCCAGCAGCTTACCTAGCGGCCCCGGGGATGAGCAGTTCTTC,CASSLPSGPGDEQFF
TRBJ2-3,NA,NA,TRBV20-1,TGCAGTGCTAGTCTCCGGGATTTGACCCGATTT,CSASLRDLTRF
TRBJ2-1,few,TRBD2,TRBV2,TGTGCCAGCAGTGGAGAAAGACTAGCGGGAGGAGAGCAGTTCTTC,CASSGERLAGGEQFF
TRBJ1-4,NA,NA,TRBV5-8,TGTGCCAGCAGCTTAGGGGACATGGAAGGTGAAAAACTGTTTTTT,CASSLGDMEGEKLFF
TRBJ1-5,once,NA,TRBV7-2,TGTGCCAGCAGCTTATGGGGGAGAAATCAGCCCCAGCATTTT,CASSLWGRNQPQHF
TRBJ1-2,NA,NA,TRBV19,TGTGCCAGTAGTCCGGACACTTATGGCTACACCTTC,CASSPDTYGYTF
TRBJ1-3,NA,NA,TRBV7-2,TGTGCCAGCAGCCCCGGGACATCTGGAAACACCATATATTTT,CASSPGTSGNTIYF
TRBJ2-7,NA,TRBD2,TRBV13,TGTGCCAGCAGCTACAAAGCGGGGCCCTACGAGCAGTACTTC,CASSYKAGPYEQYF
TRBJ1-2,NA,TRBD1,TRBV10-3,TGTGCCATCAGAGAAGACAGGGATGGTGGCTACACCTTC,CAIREDRDGGYTF
TRBJ2-2,NA,NA,TRBV10-3,TGTGCCATCAGTTCAACTGGATACACCGGGGAGCTGTTTTTT,CAISSTGYTGELFF
TRBJ2-3,NA,TRBD2,TRBV11-2,TGTGCCAGCAGCTTCGGGCTAGCGGCCACAGATACGCAGTATTTT,CASSFGLAATDTQYF
TRBJ2-1,once,TRBD2,TRBV9,TGTGCCAGCAGCGTAGTTGAGGGACTAGCGGGGGGTCCAGACAATGAGCAGTTCTTC,CASSVVEGLAGGPDNEQFF
TRBJ1-1,NA,TRBD1,TRBV11-3,TGTGCCAGCAGCTTAGGTCTCCGGGACAGTGAAGCTTTCTTT,CASSLGLRDSEAFF
TRBJ2-7,NA,TRBD2,TRBV5-6,TGTGCCAGCAGCTTCGTGGCTAGCGGAACCTACGAGCAGTACTTC,CASSFVASGTYEQYF
TRBJ1-5,NA,NA,TRBV30,TGTGCCTGGAGCCGTACCCCGGGTCTCAATCAGCCCCAGCATTTT,CAWSRTPGLNQPQHF
TRBJ1-2,NA,NA,TRBV30,TGTGCCTGGAGAGGGGACAACCCCAACTATGGCTACACCTTC,CAWRGDNPNYGYTF